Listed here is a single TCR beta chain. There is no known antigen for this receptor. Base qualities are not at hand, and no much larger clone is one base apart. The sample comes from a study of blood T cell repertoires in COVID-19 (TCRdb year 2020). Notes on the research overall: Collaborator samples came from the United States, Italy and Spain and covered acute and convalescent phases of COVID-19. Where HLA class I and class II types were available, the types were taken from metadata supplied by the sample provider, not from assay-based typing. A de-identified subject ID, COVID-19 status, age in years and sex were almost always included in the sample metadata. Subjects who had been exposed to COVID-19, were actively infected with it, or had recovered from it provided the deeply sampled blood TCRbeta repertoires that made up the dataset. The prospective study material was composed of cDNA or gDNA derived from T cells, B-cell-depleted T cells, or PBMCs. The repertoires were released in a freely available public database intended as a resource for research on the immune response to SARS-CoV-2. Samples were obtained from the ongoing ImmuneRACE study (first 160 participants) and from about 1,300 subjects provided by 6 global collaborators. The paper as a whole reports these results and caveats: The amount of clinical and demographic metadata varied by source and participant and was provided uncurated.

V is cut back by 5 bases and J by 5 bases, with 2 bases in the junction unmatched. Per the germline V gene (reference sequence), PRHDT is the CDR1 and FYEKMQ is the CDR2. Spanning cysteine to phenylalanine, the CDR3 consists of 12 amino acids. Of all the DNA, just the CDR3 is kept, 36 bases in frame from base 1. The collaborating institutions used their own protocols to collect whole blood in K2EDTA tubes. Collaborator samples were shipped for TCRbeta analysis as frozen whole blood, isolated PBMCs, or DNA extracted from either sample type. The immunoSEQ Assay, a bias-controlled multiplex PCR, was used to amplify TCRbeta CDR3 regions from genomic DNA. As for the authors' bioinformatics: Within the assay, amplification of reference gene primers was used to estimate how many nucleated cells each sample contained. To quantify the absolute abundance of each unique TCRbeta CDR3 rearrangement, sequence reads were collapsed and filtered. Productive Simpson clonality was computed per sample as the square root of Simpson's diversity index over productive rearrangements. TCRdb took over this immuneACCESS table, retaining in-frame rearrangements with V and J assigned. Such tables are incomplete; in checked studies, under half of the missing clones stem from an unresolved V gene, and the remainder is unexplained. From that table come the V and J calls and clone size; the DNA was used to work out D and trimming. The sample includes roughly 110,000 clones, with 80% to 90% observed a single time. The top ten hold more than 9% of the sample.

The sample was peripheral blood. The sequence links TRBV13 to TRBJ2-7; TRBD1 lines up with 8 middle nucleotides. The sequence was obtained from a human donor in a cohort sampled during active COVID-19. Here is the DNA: TGTGCCAGCAGCATGGACAGGGACGAGCAGTACTTC. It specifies CASSMDRDEQYF.